The present TCR beta chain was sequenced within a study of post-analysis software for immune sequencing data. With respect to this clonotype: Its antigen remains unidentified.

TCR beta cDNA libraries included unique molecular identifiers. With roughly 0.9 to 10 million T cells as the source, approximately 450,000 cDNA molecules resulted. TCRdb reanalysed the PCR reads using MiXCR and keeps one entry per CDR3 protein. The sample has 650,000 to 850,000 distinct CDR3 sequences, 40% to 55% seen once; the top ten hold roughly 4.5%. The V and J ends lost 3 bases and 2 bases, in that order; junction bases with no gene match: 7. CDR3 length equals 14 residues. From germline, CDR1 is DFQATT and CDR2 SNEGSKA (reference sequence). Findings and limits, study-wide: Patients showed TRBV5-6, TRBV5-1 and TRBV20-1 among roughly 5 TRBV segments more frequent than in controls.

The chain combines TRBV20-1 with TRBJ2-7; 7 nucleotides agree with TRBD2. The receptor's source is a girl aged 10-17 years with multiple sclerosis. What was sequenced was blood. CDR3 residues: CSASQGGTPYEQYF. CDR3 coding DNA: TGCAGTGCTAGCCAGGGAGGGACCCCCTACGAGCAGTACTTC.